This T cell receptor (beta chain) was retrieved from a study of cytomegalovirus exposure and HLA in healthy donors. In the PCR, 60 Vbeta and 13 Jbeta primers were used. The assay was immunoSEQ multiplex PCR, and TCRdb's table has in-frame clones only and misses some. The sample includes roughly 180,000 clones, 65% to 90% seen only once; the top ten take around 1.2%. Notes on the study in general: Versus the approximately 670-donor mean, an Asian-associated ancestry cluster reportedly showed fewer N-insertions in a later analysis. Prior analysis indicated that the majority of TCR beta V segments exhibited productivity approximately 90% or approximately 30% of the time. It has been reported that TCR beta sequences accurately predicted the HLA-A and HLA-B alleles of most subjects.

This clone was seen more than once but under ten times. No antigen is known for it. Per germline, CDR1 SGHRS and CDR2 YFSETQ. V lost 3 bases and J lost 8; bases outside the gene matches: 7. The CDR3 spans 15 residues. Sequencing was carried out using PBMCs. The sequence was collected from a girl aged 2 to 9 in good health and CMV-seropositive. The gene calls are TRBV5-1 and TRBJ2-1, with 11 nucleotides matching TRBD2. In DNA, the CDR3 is TGCGCCAGCAGCTCCTTAGCGGGGGGGCCCTATGAGCAGTTCTTC. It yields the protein CASSSLAGGPYEQFF. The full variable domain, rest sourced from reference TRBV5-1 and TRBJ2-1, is KAGVTQTPRYLIKTRGQQVTLSCSPISGHRSVSWYQQTPGQGLQFLFEYFSETQRNKGNFPGRFSGRQFSNSRSEMNVSTLELGDSALYLCASSSLAGGPYEQFFGPGTRLTVL.